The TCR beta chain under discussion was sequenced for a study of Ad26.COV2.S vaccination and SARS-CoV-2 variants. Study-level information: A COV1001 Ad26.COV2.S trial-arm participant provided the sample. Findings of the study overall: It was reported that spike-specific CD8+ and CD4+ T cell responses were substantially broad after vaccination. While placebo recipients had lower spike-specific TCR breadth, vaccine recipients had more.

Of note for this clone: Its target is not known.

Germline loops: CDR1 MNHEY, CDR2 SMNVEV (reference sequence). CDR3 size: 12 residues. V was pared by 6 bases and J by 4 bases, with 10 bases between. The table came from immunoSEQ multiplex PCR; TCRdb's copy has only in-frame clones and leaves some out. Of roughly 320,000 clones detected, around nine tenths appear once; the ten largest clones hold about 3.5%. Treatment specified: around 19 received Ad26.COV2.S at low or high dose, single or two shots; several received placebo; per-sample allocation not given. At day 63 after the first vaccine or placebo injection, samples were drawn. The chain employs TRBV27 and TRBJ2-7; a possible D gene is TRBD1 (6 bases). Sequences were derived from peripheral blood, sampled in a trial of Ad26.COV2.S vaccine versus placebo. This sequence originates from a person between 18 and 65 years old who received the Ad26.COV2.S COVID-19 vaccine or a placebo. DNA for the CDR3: TGTGCCAGCAGGGGACATCCTTACGAGCAGTACTTC. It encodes CASRGHPYEQYF.